The present entry profiles one T cell receptor (beta chain) with its context. Its antigen is currently unknown. CDR3 size: 15 residues. Per the germline V gene, CDR1 is MDHEN and CDR2 is SYDVKM. V dropped 5 bases and J dropped 4; count of bases not matched to a gene: 6. The assay was immunoSEQ multiplex PCR, and TCRdb's table has in-frame clones only and misses some. Here the sample spans approximately 28,000 clones, around 90% being singletons. The entry originates in a study of STAT5B mutations in CD4+ large granular lymphocyte leukemia. Study-level findings and limits: Patient CD4-sorted repertoires looked more clonal than healthy CD4+ repertoires, even without putative leukemic clones.

What was sequenced was CD4+ T cells from blood buffy coats. The sequence came from a human donor in good health. This chain links TRBV28 with TRBJ2-1; 9 nucleotides line up with TRBD1. The CDR3 sequence is CASSPPGQGYNEQFF. The CDR3 DNA is TGTGCCAGCAGTCCACCGGGACAGGGTTACAATGAGCAGTTCTTC.